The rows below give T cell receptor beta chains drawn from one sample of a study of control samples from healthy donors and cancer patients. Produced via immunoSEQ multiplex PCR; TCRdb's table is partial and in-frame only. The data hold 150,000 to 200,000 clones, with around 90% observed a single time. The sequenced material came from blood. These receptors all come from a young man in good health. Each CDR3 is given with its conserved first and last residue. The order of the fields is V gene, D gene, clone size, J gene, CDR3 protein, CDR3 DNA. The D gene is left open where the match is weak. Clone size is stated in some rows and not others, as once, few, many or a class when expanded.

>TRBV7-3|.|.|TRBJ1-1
CASSPQGTNTEAFF
TGTGCCAGCAGTCCTCAGGGGACGAACACTGAAGCTTTCTTT
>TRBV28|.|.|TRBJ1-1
CASSPPTTGNTEAFF
TGTGCCAGCAGTCCCCCCACGACCGGGAACACTGAAGCTTTCTTT
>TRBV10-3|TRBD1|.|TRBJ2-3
CAITGQPQDTQYF
TGTGCCATCACGGGACAGCCCCAAGATACGCAGTATTTT
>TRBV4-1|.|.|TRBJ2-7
CASSLILSLSEQYF
TGCGCCAGCAGCTTAATATTATCTTTGTCGGAGCAGTACTTC
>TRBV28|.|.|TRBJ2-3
CASSLMPSLGARVDTQYF
TGTGCCAGCAGTTTAATGCCTAGCCTTGGGGCCCGGGTCGATACGCAGTATTTT
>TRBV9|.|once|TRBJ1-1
CASSVVPTANTEAFF
TGTGCCAGCAGCGTAGTACCCACAGCGAACACTGAAGCTTTCTTT
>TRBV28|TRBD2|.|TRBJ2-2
CASSSLTSGIGGTGELFF
TGTGCCAGCAGTTCCTTGACTAGCGGGATTGGTGGGACCGGGGAGCTGTTTTTT
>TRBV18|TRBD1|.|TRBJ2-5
CASSPTGVQETQYF
TGTGCCAGCTCACCGACAGGGGTGCAGGAGACCCAGTACTTC
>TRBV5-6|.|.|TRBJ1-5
CASSGGGYSNQPQHF
TGTGCCAGCAGCGGGGGTGGGTATAGCAATCAGCCCCAGCATTTT
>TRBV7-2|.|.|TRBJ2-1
CASSLAMSPDEQFF
TGTGCCAGCAGCTTAGCAATGAGTCCTGATGAGCAGTTCTTC
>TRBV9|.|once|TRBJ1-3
CASRVGEGVGNTIYF
TGTGCCAGCAGGGTCGGGGAGGGTGTCGGAAACACCATATATTTT
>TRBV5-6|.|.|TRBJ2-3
CASSLAGTDVQYF
TGTGCCAGCAGCTTGGCCGGGACCGACGTGCAGTATTTT
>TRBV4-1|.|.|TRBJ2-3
CASSQSPQGSSTDTQYF
TGCGCCAGCAGCCAATCTCCTCAGGGCAGCAGCACAGATACGCAGTATTTT
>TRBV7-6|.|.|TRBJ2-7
CASSLQQGRNEQYF
TGTGCCAGCAGCTTACAACAGGGTCGGAACGAGCAGTACTTC
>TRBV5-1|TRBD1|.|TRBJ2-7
CASRRLRDRDYEQYF
TGCGCCAGCAGACGGTTACGGGACAGAGACTACGAGCAGTACTTC
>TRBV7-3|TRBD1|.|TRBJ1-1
CASSLQGARGEAFF
TGTGCCAGCAGCTTACAGGGGGCAAGGGGTGAAGCTTTCTTT
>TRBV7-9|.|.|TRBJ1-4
CASSLSSNLGEKLFF
TGTGCCAGCAGCTTATCTTCGAACCTAGGAGAAAAACTGTTTTTT
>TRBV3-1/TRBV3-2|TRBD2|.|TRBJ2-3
CASTLGGGTDTQYF
TGTGCCAGCACCCTTGGGGGGGGAACAGATACGCAGTATTTT
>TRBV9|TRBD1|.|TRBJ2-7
CASSPAGTAYEQYF
TGTGCCAGCAGCCCCGCCGGGACAGCCTACGAGCAGTACTTC
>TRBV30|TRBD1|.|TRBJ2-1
CAWSKGQGPYNEQFF
TGTGCCTGGAGTAAGGGACAGGGCCCCTACAATGAGCAGTTCTTC
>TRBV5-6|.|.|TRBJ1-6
CASSRSPGTSYDSPLHF
TGTGCCAGCAGCCGCTCCCCCGGGACGTCGTACGATTCACCCCTCCACTTT
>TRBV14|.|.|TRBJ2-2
CASSQDLPGPGELFF
TGTGCCAGCAGCCAAGATTTGCCAGGGCCCGGGGAGCTGTTTTTT
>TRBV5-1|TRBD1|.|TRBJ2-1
CASSPTGAGNEQFF
TGCGCCTCAAGCCCGACAGGGGCAGGGAATGAGCAGTTCTTC
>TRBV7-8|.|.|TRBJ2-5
CASSLREKGWRETQYF
TGTGCCAGCAGCTTAAGGGAAAAGGGATGGCGAGAGACCCAGTACTTC
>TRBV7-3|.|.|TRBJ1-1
CASSSDGGNTEAFF
TGTGCCAGCAGCTCGGACGGCGGGAACACTGAAGCTTTCTTT